These T cell receptor beta chains were read from a single sample in a study of metastatic and nonmetastatic thyroid tumors. MiXCR reprocessed the PCR reads for TCRdb. This table holds about 32,000 clones, 7% to 9% found once. Sequencing input: blood. The receptors come from a female donor with papillary thyroid cancer or a benign thyroid nodule (not recorded which). Some clones in this sample may be carry-over from other donors' samples. CDR3s include the opening cysteine and the closing phenylalanine or tryptophan. Fields, in order: J gene, V gene, CDR3 protein.

>TRBJ2-2|TRBV7-9
CASSPWGAETGELFF
>TRBJ1-1|TRBV2
CASSQGVLNTEAFF
>TRBJ1-3|TRBV7-9
CASSFNGNTIYF
>TRBJ1-5|TRBV11-2
CASSLGYARHQPQHF
>TRBJ2-1|TRBV12-3/TRBV12-4
CASSLQGMVYEQFF
>TRBJ1-5|TRBV12-3/TRBV12-4
CASTLRGPNQPQHF
>TRBJ1-1|TRBV3-1
CASSPPRGGNTEAFF
>TRBJ2-2|TRBV6-1
CASGGLAGVVGELFF
>TRBJ2-1|TRBV20-1
CSARDLAGWNEQFF
>TRBJ2-7|TRBV28
CASRHRDSSLLREQYF
>TRBJ2-1|TRBV25-1
CASSERRKEQFF
>TRBJ2-5|TRBV25-1
CASSEIRDQETQYF
>TRBJ2-7|TRBV20-1
CSARGGGLAGLGSYEQYF
>TRBJ2-5|TRBV15
CATSRDPGAQETQYF
>TRBJ1-5|TRBV20-1
CSAVGTGDLQPQHF
>TRBJ2-7|TRBV6-1
CASSRTASLSYEQYF
>TRBJ1-1|TRBV28
CASSLRTGGNTEAFF
>TRBJ2-1|TRBV2
CANSETTVPPYNEQFF